A selection of T cell receptor beta chains follows, all from one sample in a study of post-analysis software for immune sequencing data. TCRdb analysed the PCR reads with MiXCR anew, one entry per CDR3 protein. Of roughly 430,000 distinct CDR3 sequences detected, about 40% appear once; the ten largest clones hold under 9%. Sequencing input: blood. These receptor sequences come from a girl aged 2-15 years with multiple sclerosis. Both conserved end residues are part of each CDR3. The D gene is left open where the match is weak. Clone size, where shown, is once, few, many, or a class for clones that have expanded.

abundance: -; d_gene: TRBD2; j_gene: TRBJ2-3; v_gene: TRBV4-1; CDR3nt: TGCGCCAGCAGTCGTTTCGAAGCGGGAGGGGCAGATACGCAGTATTTT; CDR3aa: CASSRFEAGGADTQYF
abundance: -; d_gene: -; j_gene: TRBJ2-7; v_gene: TRBV7-8; CDR3nt: TGTGCCAGCAGCTGGGAACTTAGCTCTGGGGAGCAGTACTTC; CDR3aa: CASSWELSSGEQYF
abundance: -; d_gene: -; j_gene: TRBJ2-3; v_gene: TRBV20-1; CDR3nt: TGCGGTGCTAGAGATGGCCGGAAAAGCACAGATACGCAGTATTTT; CDR3aa: CGARDGRKSTDTQYF
abundance: -; d_gene: TRBD2; j_gene: TRBJ2-1; v_gene: TRBV13; CDR3nt: TGTGCCAGCAAAGCGGGGGGTTATCAAGAGACCCAGTTCTTC; CDR3aa: CASKAGGYQETQFF
abundance: -; d_gene: -; j_gene: TRBJ2-7; v_gene: TRBV12-3/TRBV12-4; CDR3nt: TGTGCCAGCAGTTCAACCCCGACAGCTAACTACGAGCAGTACTTC; CDR3aa: CASSSTPTANYEQYF
abundance: -; d_gene: TRBD1; j_gene: TRBJ1-1; v_gene: TRBV11-2; CDR3nt: TGTGCCAGCAGCCCGAGGACAGGTGCTCGAGCTTTCTTT; CDR3aa: CASSPRTGARAFF
abundance: many; d_gene: TRBD2; j_gene: TRBJ2-1; v_gene: TRBV6-5; CDR3nt: TGTGCCAGCAGTTGGACTAGCAGGTCCTACAATGAGCAGTTCTTC; CDR3aa: CASSWTSRSYNEQFF
abundance: few; d_gene: TRBD2; j_gene: TRBJ2-1; v_gene: TRBV7-3; CDR3nt: TGTGCCAGCAGCTTAGAACTAGCGGGCTACAATGAGCAGTTCTTC; CDR3aa: CASSLELAGYNEQFF
abundance: many; d_gene: TRBD2; j_gene: TRBJ2-5; v_gene: TRBV7-7; CDR3nt: TGTGCCAGCAGCTCCGGGACTATCATCCGAGAGACCCAGTACTTC; CDR3aa: CASSSGTIIRETQYF
abundance: -; d_gene: TRBD2; j_gene: TRBJ2-7; v_gene: TRBV2; CDR3nt: TGTGCCAGCAGTTTGGGGGGGGTTTGGATCAATTACGAGCAGTACTTC; CDR3aa: CASSLGGVWINYEQYF
abundance: -; d_gene: -; j_gene: TRBJ2-7; v_gene: TRBV7-6; CDR3nt: TGTGCCAGCAGCTTGTGGGCGACAGACATTTCGTGCGAGCAGTACTTC; CDR3aa: CASSLWATDISCEQYF
abundance: -; d_gene: TRBD2; j_gene: TRBJ2-7; v_gene: TRBV3-1; CDR3nt: TGTGCCAGCAGCCAACTTCCGGGACTAAGCTCCTACGAGCAGTACTTC; CDR3aa: CASSQLPGLSSYEQYF
abundance: few; d_gene: -; j_gene: TRBJ2-7; v_gene: TRBV5-1; CDR3nt: TGCGCCAGCAGCTTTGTGACCTCCTACGAGCAGTACTTC; CDR3aa: CASSFVTSYEQYF
abundance: -; d_gene: TRBD2; j_gene: TRBJ2-1; v_gene: TRBV7-9; CDR3nt: TGTGCCAGCAGCCAAGGGCGGGAGGGCCGTCATGAGCAGTTCTTC; CDR3aa: CASSQGREGRHEQFF
abundance: -; d_gene: -; j_gene: TRBJ2-1; v_gene: TRBV24-1; CDR3nt: TGTGCCACCAGGAGACAGGCCACGAATGAGCAGTTCTTC; CDR3aa: CATRRQATNEQFF
abundance: -; d_gene: TRBD2; j_gene: TRBJ2-5; v_gene: TRBV7-2; CDR3nt: TGTGCCAGCAGCTTAGCGTTGTTCGTGGCTAGCGGGGGGAGGGATGAGACCCAGTACTTC; CDR3aa: CASSLALFVASGGRDETQYF
abundance: few; d_gene: -; j_gene: TRBJ2-1; v_gene: TRBV20-1; CDR3nt: TGCAGTGCTTTAAAACTCCTAGTACAGTTCTTC; CDR3aa: CSALKLLVQFF
abundance: -; d_gene: TRBD1; j_gene: TRBJ1-2; v_gene: TRBV28; CDR3nt: TGTGCCAGCACACTGGACAGGGCGTATATAACGAGCTACACCTTC; CDR3aa: CASTLDRAYITSYTF
abundance: few; d_gene: TRBD2; j_gene: TRBJ2-1; v_gene: TRBV15; CDR3nt: TGTGCCACCAGCAGAGATTGGAGCGGGAGTACCGCTGAGCAGTTCTTC; CDR3aa: CATSRDWSGSTAEQFF
abundance: -; d_gene: -; j_gene: TRBJ1-1; v_gene: TRBV7-9; CDR3nt: TGTGCCAGCAGCCTCTTTGGAGGGAAGAACACTGAAGCTTTCTTT; CDR3aa: CASSLFGGKNTEAFF
abundance: few; d_gene: -; j_gene: TRBJ2-1; v_gene: TRBV2; CDR3nt: TGTGCCAGCAGTTCGGACAGACCCTCAAATGAGCAGTTCTTC; CDR3aa: CASSSDRPSNEQFF
abundance: -; d_gene: -; j_gene: TRBJ2-1; v_gene: TRBV7-9; CDR3nt: TGTGCCAATACGGAGGGAGACTCCTACAATGAGCAGTTCTTC; CDR3aa: CANTEGDSYNEQFF
abundance: -; d_gene: TRBD1; j_gene: TRBJ1-2; v_gene: TRBV18; CDR3nt: TGTGCCAGCTCACCGACAACCGTGAAGGGGGCGCATGGCTACACCTTC; CDR3aa: CASSPTTVKGAHGYTF
abundance: many; d_gene: -; j_gene: TRBJ2-7; v_gene: TRBV20-1; CDR3nt: TGCAGTGCTCGTGGGGGGAGCGAGCAGTACTTC; CDR3aa: CSARGGSEQYF
abundance: -; d_gene: TRBD1; j_gene: TRBJ1-5; v_gene: TRBV6-6; CDR3nt: TGTGCCAGCAGTTACTCGACAGGGGGTTATAGCAATCAGCCCCAGCATTTT; CDR3aa: CASSYSTGGYSNQPQHF
abundance: many; d_gene: TRBD2; j_gene: TRBJ2-1; v_gene: TRBV4-1; CDR3nt: TGCGCCAGCAGCCAACTAGCGGGGGGACTTAATGAGCAGTTCTTC; CDR3aa: CASSQLAGGLNEQFF
abundance: -; d_gene: -; j_gene: TRBJ2-1; v_gene: TRBV6-6; CDR3nt: TGTGCCAGCAGTTCGGCCAGCCACAATGAGCAGTTCTTC; CDR3aa: CASSSASHNEQFF